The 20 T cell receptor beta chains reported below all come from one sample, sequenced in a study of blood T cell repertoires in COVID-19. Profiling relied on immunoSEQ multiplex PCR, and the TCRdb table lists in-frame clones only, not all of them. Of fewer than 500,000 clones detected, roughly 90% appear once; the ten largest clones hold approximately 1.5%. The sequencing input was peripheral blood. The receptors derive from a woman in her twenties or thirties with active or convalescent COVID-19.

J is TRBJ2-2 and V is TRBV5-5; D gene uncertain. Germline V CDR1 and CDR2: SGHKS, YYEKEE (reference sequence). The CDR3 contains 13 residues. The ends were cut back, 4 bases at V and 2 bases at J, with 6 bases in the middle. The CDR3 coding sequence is TGTGCCAGCAGCACGAGTAACACCGGGGAGCTGTTTTTT. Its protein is CASSTSNTGELFF.

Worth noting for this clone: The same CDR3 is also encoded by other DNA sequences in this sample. The CDR3 nucleotides read TGTGCCAGTAGTATACAGGGCGGCAATCAGCCCCAGCATTTT. It specifies CASSIQGGNQPQHF. V and J are TRBV19 and TRBJ1-5, with D maybe TRBD1 (5 bases). Germline V gene lookup returns CDR1 LNHDA and CDR2 SQIVND (reference sequence). The CDR3 is made up of 14 amino acids. V lost 2 bases to trimming and J lost 2 bases, with 7 bases between them. Based on the CDR3 plus reference TRBV19 and TRBJ1-5, the full variable domain is DGGITQSPKYLFRKEGQNVTLSCEQNLNHDAMYWYRQDPGQGLRLIYYSQIVNDFQKGDIAEGYSVSREKKESFPLTVTSAQKNPTAFYLCASSIQGGNQPQHFGDGTRLSIL.

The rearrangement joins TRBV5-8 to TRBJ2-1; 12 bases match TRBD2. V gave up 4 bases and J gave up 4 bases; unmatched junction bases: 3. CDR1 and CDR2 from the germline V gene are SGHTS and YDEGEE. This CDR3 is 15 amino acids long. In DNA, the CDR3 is TGTGCCAGCAGCCCTGGACTAGCGGGGTACAATGAGCAGTTCTTC. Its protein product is CASSPGLAGYNEQFF. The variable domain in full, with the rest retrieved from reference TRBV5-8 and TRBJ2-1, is EAGVTQSPTHLIKTRGQQATLRCSPISGHTSVYWYQQALGLGLQFLLWYDEGEERNRGNFPPRFSGRQFPNYSSELNVNALELEDSALYLCASSPGLAGYNEQFFGPGTRLTVL.

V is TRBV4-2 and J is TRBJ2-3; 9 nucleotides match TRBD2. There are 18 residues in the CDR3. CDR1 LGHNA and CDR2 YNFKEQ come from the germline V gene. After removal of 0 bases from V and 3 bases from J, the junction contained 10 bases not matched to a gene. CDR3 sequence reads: CASSQDPWTSDVTDTQYF. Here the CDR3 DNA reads TGTGCCAGCAGCCAAGATCCGTGGACTAGCGATGTGACAGATACGCAGTATTTT.

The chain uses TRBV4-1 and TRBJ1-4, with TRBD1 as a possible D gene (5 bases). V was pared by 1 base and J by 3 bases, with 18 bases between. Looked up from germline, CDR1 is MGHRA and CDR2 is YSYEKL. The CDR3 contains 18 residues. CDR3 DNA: TGCGCCAGCAGCCAAGGAATGGCCGGAGGGGCTGCTAATGAAAAACTGTTTTTT. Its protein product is CASSQGMAGGAANEKLFF.

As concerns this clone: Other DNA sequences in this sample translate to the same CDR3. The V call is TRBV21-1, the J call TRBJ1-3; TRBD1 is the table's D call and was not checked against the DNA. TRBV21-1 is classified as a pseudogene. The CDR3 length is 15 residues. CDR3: CASGGQGRSGNTIYF. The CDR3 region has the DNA TGTGCCAGCGGCGGACAGGGCCGCTCTGGAAACACCATATATTTT.

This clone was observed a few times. CDR3 residues: CASSLMRGVDEQYF. In nucleotides, the CDR3 is TGTGCCAGCAGCTTGATGCGGGGCGTCGACGAGCAGTACTTC. The V call is TRBV7-6, the J call TRBJ2-7, with D tentatively TRBD2 (6 bases). The germline V and J ends were trimmed by 3 bases and 5 bases, with 14 bases remaining between them. The CDR3 loop spans 14 amino acids. Per germline, CDR1 SGHVS and CDR2 FNYEAQ.

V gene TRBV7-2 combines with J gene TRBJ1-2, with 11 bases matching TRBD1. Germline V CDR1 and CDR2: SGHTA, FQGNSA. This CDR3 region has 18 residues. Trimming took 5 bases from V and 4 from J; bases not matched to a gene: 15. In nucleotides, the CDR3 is TGTGCCAGCAGCCTGACGGGCGGACAGGGGGCGGAAATCTATGGCTACACCTTC. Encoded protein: CASSLTGGQGAEIYGYTF.

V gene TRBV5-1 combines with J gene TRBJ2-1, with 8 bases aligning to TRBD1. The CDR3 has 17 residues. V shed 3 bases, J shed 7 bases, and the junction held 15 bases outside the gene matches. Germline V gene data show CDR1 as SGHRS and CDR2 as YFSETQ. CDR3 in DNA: TGCGCCAGCAGCTATGTGGGCGGCAGGGGGCCTTATAATGAGCAGTTCTTC. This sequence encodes CASSYVGGRGPYNEQFF.

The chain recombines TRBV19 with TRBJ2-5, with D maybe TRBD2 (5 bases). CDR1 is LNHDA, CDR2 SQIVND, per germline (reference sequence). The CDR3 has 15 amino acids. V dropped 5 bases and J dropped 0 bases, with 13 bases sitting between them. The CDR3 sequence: CASSESRTHQETQYF. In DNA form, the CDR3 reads TGTGCCAGTAGTGAAAGCCGGACTCACCAAGAGACCCAGTACTTC.

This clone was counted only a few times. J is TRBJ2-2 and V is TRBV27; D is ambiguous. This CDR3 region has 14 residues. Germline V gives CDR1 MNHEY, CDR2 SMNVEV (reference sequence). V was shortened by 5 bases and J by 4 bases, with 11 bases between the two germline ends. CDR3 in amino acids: CASSPPGPTGELFF. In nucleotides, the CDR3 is TGTGCCAGCAGTCCGCCGGGTCCCACCGGGGAGCTGTTTTTT.

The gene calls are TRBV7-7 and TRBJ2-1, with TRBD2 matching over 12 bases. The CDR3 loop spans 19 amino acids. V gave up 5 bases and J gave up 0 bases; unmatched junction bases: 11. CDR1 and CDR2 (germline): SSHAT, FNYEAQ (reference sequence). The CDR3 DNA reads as TGTGCCAGCAGCCTGGGGACTAGCGGGCTCAGGAGCTCCTACAATGAGCAGTTCTTC. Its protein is CASSLGTSGLRSSYNEQFF.

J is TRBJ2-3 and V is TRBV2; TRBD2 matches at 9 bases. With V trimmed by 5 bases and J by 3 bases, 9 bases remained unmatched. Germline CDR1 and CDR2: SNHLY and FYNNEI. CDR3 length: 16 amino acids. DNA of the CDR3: TGTGCCAGCAGTCTAACCGGGACTAGCCCGACAGATACGCAGTATTTT. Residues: CASSLTGTSPTDTQYF.

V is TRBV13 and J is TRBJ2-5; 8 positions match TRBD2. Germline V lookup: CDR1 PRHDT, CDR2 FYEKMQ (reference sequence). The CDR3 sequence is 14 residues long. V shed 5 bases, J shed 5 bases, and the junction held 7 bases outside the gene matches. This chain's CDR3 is CASSVAGGTETQYF. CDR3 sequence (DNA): TGTGCCAGCAGCGTCGCGGGGGGTACGGAGACCCAGTACTTC. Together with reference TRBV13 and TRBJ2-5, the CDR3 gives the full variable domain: AAGVIQSPRHLIKEKRETATLKCYPIPRHDTVYWYQQGPGQDPQFLISFYEKMQSDKGSIPDRFSAQQFSDYHSELNMSSLELGDSALYFCASSVAGGTETQYFGPGTRLLVL.

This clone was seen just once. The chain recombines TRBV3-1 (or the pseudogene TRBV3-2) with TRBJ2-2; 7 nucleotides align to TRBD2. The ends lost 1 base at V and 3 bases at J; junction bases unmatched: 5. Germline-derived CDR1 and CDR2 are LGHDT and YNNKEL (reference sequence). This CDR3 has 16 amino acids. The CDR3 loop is CASSQVGGRDTGELFF. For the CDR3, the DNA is TGTGCCAGCAGCCAAGTTGGAGGGAGGGACACCGGGGAGCTGTTTTTT.

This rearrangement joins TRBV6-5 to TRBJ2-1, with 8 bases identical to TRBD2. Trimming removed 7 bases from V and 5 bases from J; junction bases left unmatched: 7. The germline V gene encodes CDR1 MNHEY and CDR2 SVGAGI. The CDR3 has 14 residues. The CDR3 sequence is CASKPGLANNEQFF. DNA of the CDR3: TGTGCCAGCAAGCCTGGACTAGCAAACAATGAGCAGTTCTTC.

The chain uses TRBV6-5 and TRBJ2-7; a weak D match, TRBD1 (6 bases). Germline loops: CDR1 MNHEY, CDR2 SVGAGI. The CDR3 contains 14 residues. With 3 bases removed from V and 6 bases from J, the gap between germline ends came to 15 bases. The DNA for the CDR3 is TGTGCCAGCAGTTATTCTACAGGGCTCCTCGAGCAGTACTTC. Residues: CASSYSTGLLEQYF.

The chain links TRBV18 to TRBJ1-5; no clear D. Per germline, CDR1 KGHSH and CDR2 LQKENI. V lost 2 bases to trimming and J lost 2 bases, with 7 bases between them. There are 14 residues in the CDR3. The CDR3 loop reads CASSPERGNQPQHF. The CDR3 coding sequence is TGTGCCAGCTCACCAGAGAGGGGCAATCAGCCCCAGCATTTT.

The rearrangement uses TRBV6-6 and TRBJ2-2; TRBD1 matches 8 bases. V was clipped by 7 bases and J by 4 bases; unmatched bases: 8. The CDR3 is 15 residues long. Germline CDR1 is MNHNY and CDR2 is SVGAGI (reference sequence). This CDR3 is CASKQGAYVTGELFF. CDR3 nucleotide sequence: TGTGCCAGCAAGCAGGGGGCTTACGTCACCGGGGAGCTGTTTTTT.

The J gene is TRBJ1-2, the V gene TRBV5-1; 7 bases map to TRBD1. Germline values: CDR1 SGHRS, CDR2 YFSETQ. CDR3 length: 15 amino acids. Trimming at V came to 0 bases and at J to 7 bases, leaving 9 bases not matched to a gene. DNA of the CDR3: TGCGCCAGCAGCTTGGGGGGACAGACTCCCGGTGGCTACACCTTC. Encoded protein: CASSLGGQTPGGYTF.